The 9 T cell receptor beta chains below all came from one sample that was sequenced in a study of lymphopenia after photon versus proton radiotherapy. Data came from immunoSEQ multiplex PCR; TCRdb stores just in-frame clones and leaves some out. The sample consists of 150,000 to 200,000 clones, about nine tenths of them appearing once. This specimen was peripheral blood, taken from a patient treated with photon-based radiotherapy. These receptors all come from a man aged 50-60 years with gastric cancer.

A few counts support this clone. The chain couples TRBV6-6 to TRBJ1-2, with D possibly being TRBD1 (6 bases). This CDR3 has 15 residues. The germline V gene encodes CDR1 MNHNY and CDR2 SVGAGI (reference sequence). The germline V and J ends were trimmed by 4 bases and 0 bases, with 12 bases remaining between them. This CDR3 is CASSSTWTANYGYTF. The CDR3 DNA reads as TGTGCCAGCAGTTCTACTTGGACAGCTAACTATGGCTACACCTTC.

CDR3 region: CASTDKPRTGVFF. The CDR3 nucleotides read TGTGCCAGCACCGATAAACCGCGGACAGGGGTGTTTTTT. The rearrangement joins TRBV11-2 to TRBJ1-4, with 9 bases lining up with TRBD1. The V and J ends lost 7 bases and 15 bases, in that order; junction bases with no gene match: 12. The CDR3 extends over 13 amino acids. Germline lookup yields CDR1 SGHAT and CDR2 FQNNGV.

The chain has TRBV5-8 and TRBJ1-1; possible D gene TRBD1, 6 bases. The V end was cut by 9 bases, the J end by 0 bases, with 12 bases between. Germline V gene data show CDR1 as SGHTS and CDR2 as YDEGEE. The CDR3 length is 13 residues. The CDR3 DNA reads as TGTGCCATCACCGGGACACTGAACACTGAAGCTTTCTTT. It is translated as CAITGTLNTEAFF.

This rearrangement joins TRBV28 to TRBJ2-1, with D perhaps TRBD2 (7 bases). The CDR3 has 17 residues. The germline CDR1 and CDR2 sequences are MDHEN and SYDVKM. V shed 3 bases and J shed 3 bases, with 18 bases lying between them. The DNA of the CDR3 is TGTGCCAGCAGTTTTGGCTTGGGGGGGGCCCACTACAATGAGCAGTTCTTC. This translates into CASSFGLGGAHYNEQFF.

V usage is TRBV10-3 and J usage is TRBJ1-2; no clear D gene. CDR1 and CDR2 (germline): ENHRY, SYGVKD. The CDR3 sequence is 14 residues long. V was trimmed by 4 bases and J by 0 bases, leaving 9 bases between them. The CDR3 DNA reads as TGTGCCATCAGTGTGCCAGAAACTAACTATGGCTACACCTTC. Protein product: CAISVPETNYGYTF.

The gene calls are TRBV6-6 and TRBJ2-7; 7 bases are shared with TRBD1. Germline loops: CDR1 MNHNY, CDR2 SVGAGI (reference sequence). The CDR3 covers 13 residues. J was trimmed by 4 bases and V by 7 bases; bases with no gene match: 7. The chain's CDR3 is CASMGQFPYEQYF. The CDR3 DNA reads TGTGCCAGCATGGGACAGTTCCCTTACGAGCAGTACTTC.

The V gene is TRBV4-1, the J gene TRBJ2-1; 9 bases fit TRBD2. The germline gives CDR1 MGHRA, CDR2 YSYEKL. The ends lost 0 bases at V and 4 bases at J; junction bases unmatched: 7. CDR3 length: 17 residues. CDR3 region: CASSQDPHLAGYNEQFF. The CDR3 DNA is TGCGCCAGCAGCCAAGATCCCCATCTAGCGGGGTACAATGAGCAGTTCTTC.

This chain joins TRBV5-1 and TRBJ1-2; a weak D match, TRBD1 (5 bases). V shed 4 bases and J shed 4 bases, with 14 bases lying between them. Germline V gene sequence: CDR1 SGHRS, CDR2 YFSETQ. This CDR3 is 14 amino acids long. CDR3 protein: CASSLKGEGYGYTF. CDR3 sequence (DNA): TGCGCCAGCAGCCTAAAAGGGGAAGGCTATGGCTACACCTTC.

As concerns this clone: Other nucleotide sequences from this sample produce the same CDR3. The V call is TRBV5-1, the J call TRBJ1-1, with D possibly TRBD1 on 6 matching bases. Germline assignment: CDR1 SGHRS and CDR2 YFSETQ. The germline V and J ends were trimmed by 3 bases and 4 bases, with 10 bases remaining between them. The CDR3 totals 13 residues. CDR3 in amino acids: CASSSQGSTEAFF. CDR3 bases: TGCGCCAGCAGCTCACAGGGTTCCACTGAAGCTTTCTTT.